This T cell receptor beta chain was observed in a study of blood T cells in healthy people across ages. Notes on the study in general: The study found TCR beta diversity correlated strongly with naive T cell percentage.

CDR1 and CDR2 (germline): SGHTA, FQGNSA. V was clipped by 5 bases and J by 4 bases, with 15 bases between them. The CDR3 loop spans 15 amino acids. Alongside a J-beta primer mix, a sample-barcoded 5' primer served in a second PCR lasting 7 to 11 cycles. Unique molecular identifiers of 12 random nucleotides labeled each cDNA. TCRdb called the 5' RACE reads again in MiXCR, with one record for every CDR3 protein. The sample has approximately 2,000,000 distinct CDR3 sequences, around 40% seen once; the top ten hold more than 20%. This clonotype has more than one count but fewer than ten. Its target is unknown.

The sequence came from a human donor in good health. This chain uses TRBV7-2 with TRBJ2-1; possible D gene TRBD1, 6 bases. Sequencing was performed on blood. The CDR3 sequence: CASSRGGGQYNEQFF. DNA for the CDR3: TGTGCCAGCAGCCGTGGGGGCGGGCAGTACAATGAGCAGTTCTTC.